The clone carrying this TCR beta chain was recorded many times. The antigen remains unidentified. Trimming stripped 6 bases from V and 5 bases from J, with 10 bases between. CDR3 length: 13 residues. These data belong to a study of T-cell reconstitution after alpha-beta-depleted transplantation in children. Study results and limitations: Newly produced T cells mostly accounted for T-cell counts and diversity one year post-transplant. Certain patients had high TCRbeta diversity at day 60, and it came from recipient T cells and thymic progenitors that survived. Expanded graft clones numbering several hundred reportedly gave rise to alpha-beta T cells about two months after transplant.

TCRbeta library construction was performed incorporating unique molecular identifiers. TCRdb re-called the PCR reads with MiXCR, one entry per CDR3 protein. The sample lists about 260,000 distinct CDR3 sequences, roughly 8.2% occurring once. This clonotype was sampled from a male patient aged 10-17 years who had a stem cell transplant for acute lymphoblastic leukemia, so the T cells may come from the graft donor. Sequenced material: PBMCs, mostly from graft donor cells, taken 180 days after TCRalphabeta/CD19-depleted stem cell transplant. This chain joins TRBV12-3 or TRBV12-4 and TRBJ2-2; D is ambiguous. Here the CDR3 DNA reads TGTGCCAGCAGACAAGATAGAACCGGGGAGCTGTTTTTT. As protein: CASRQDRTGELFF.